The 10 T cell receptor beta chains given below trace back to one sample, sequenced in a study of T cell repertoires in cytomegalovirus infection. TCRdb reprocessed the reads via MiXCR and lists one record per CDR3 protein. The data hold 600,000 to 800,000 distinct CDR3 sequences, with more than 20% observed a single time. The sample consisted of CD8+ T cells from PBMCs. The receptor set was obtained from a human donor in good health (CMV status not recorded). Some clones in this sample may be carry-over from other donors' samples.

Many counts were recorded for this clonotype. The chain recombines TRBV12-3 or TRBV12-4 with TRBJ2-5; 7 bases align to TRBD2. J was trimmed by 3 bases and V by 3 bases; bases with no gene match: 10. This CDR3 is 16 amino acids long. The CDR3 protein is CASSFLVGGTKETQYF. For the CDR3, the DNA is TGTGCCAGCAGTTTTTTGGTGGGGGGGACGAAAGAGACCCAGTACTTC.

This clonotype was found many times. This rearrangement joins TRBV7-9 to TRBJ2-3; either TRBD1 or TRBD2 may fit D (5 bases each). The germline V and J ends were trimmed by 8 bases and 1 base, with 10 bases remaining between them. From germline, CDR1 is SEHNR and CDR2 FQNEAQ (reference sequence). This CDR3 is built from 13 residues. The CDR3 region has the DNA TGTGCCAGCCGGGACCGACGCACAGATACGCAGTATTTT. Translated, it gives CASRDRRTDTQYF.

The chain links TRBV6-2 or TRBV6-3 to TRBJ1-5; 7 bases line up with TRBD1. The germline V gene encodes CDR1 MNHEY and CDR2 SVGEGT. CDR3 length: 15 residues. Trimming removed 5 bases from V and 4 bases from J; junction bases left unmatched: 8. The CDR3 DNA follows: TGTGCCAGCAGTCCCACACACAGGGGTAATCAGCCCCAGCATTTT. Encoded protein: CASSPTHRGNQPQHF.

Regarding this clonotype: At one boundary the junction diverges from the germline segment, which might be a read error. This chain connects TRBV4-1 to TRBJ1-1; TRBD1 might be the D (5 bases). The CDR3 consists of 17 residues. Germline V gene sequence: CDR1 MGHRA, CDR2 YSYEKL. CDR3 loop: CASSQDEWGSMNTESFF. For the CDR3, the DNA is TGCGCCAGCAGCCAAGATGAGTGGGGCAGTATGAACACTGAATCTTTCTTT.

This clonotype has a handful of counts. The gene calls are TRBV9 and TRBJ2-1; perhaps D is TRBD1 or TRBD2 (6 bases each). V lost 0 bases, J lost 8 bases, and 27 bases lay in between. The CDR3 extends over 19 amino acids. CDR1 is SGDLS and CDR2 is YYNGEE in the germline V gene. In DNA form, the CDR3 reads TGTGCCAGCAGCGTAGTCCCCGTCGGAGGGACACATAATTTCTATGAGCAGTTCTTC. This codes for CASSVVPVGGTHNFYEQFF.

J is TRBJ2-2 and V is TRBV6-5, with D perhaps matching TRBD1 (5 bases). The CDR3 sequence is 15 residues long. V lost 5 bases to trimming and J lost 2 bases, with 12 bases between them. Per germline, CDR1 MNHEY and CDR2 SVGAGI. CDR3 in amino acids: CASSADRPNTGELFF. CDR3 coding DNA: TGTGCCAGCAGTGCAGACAGACCCAACACCGGGGAGCTGTTTTTT.

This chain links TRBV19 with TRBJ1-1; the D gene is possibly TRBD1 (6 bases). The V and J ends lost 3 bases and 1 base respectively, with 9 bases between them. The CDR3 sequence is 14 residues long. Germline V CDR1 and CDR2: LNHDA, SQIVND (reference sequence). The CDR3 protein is CASSIWGANTEAFF. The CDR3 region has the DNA TGTGCCAGTAGTATTTGGGGGGCGAACACTGAAGCTTTCTTT.

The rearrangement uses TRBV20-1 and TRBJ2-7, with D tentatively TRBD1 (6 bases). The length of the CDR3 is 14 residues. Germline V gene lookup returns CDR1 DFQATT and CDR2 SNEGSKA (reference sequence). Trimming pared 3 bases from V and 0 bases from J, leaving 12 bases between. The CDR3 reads CSARGARSSYEQYF. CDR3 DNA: TGCAGTGCTAGGGGGGCGAGGAGCTCCTACGAGCAGTACTTC.

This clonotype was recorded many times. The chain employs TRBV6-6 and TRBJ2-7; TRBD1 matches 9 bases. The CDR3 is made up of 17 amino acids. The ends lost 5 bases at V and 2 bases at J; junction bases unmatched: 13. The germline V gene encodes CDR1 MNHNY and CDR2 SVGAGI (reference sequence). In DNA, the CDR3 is TGTGCCAGCAGTCTCACGCCCGGGACAGGGAATGCCTACGAGCAGTACTTC. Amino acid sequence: CASSLTPGTGNAYEQYF.

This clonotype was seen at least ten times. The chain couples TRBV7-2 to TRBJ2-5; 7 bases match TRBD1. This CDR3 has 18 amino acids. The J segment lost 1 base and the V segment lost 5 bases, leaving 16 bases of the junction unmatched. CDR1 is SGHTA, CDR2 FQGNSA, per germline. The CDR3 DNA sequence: TGTGCCAGCAGCATCTCCGGGACAGCCCTTACGGTCCAAGAGACCCAGTACTTC. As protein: CASSISGTALTVQETQYF.